A single sample is the source of the 16 T cell receptor beta chains below, sequenced in a study of tumor-infiltrating lymphocytes in oesophageal squamous cell carcinoma. TCRdb passed the PCR reads through MiXCR, listing each CDR3 protein once. The profile shows 10,000 or so distinct CDR3 sequences, roughly 58% of them singletons. The sequencing sample was made of esophageal tumor tissue. These TCRs come from a female donor with esophageal squamous cell carcinoma.

J is TRBJ2-1 and V is TRBV10-1; 9 bases line up with TRBD2. The CDR3 length is 16 residues. V gave up 8 bases and J gave up 12 bases; unmatched junction bases: 20. Germline CDR1 reads WNHNN; CDR2 reads SYGVQD (reference sequence). The CDR3 sequence: CASDNLTSGSCDTQFF. For the CDR3, the DNA is TGCGCCAGCGATAATCTGACTAGCGGATCTTGCGATACGCAGTTCTTC.

This clonotype was observed at least ten times. V and J are TRBV5-1 and TRBJ2-3; D remains ambiguous. Germline V lookup: CDR1 SGHRS, CDR2 YFSETQ. The CDR3 totals 14 residues. The V gene lost 0 bases and the J gene lost 9 bases, with 14 bases spanning the gap. The CDR3 DNA reads TGCGCCAGCAGCTTGGCGCGCACCCAAGGGACGCAGTATTTT. It encodes CASSLARTQGTQYF.

The chain has TRBV6-1 and TRBJ2-5; D tentatively fits TRBD1 or TRBD2 (6 bases each). The J call may be faulty, since TRBJ2-7 better matches the DNA end. This CDR3 is built from 14 residues. Germline values: CDR1 MNHNS, CDR2 SASEGT. The CDR3 sequence is CASSFGGLSYEQYF. As DNA, the CDR3 is TGTGCCAGCAGTTTTGGGGGGCTCTCCTACGAGCAGTACTTC.

On this clonotype itself: Its ends do not fully match the called genes, so a read error is possible. CDR3 nucleotide sequence: TGTGCTAGCAGCCCCGGACTAGCGGGCTCCTACAATGAGCAGTTCTTC. It is translated as CASSPGLAGSYNEQFF. The chain carries TRBV7-6 and TRBJ2-1, with TRBD2 matching over 11 bases. The CDR3 runs to 16 residues. The germline CDR1 and CDR2 sequences are SGHVS and FNYEAQ.

This clonotype was picked up many times. This sequence joins TRBV7-8 and TRBJ2-1; 8 bases are a match to TRBD1. Germline lookup yields CDR1 SGHVS and CDR2 FQNEAQ. This CDR3 has 16 residues. The trim removed 6 bases at V and 0 bases at J, leaving 7 bases unmatched. The DNA for the CDR3 is TGTGCCAGCAGACCCCGAACAGGGGGCTCCTACAATGAGCAGTTCTTC. Residues: CASRPRTGGSYNEQFF.

This clonotype was observed a handful of times. The gene calls are TRBV10-3 and TRBJ1-2; D is perhaps TRBD1 (5 bases). Deletions cut 1 base from V and 2 bases from J, with 11 bases between. Germline-derived CDR1 and CDR2 are ENHRY and SYGVKD. CDR3 size: 15 residues. The CDR3 loop is CAISEFHSGNYGYTF. DNA for the CDR3: TGTGCCATCAGTGAGTTTCACTCAGGGAACTATGGCTACACCTTC.

The chain uses TRBV7-2 and TRBJ2-3; D possibly corresponds to TRBD1 (5 bases). Per germline, CDR1 SGHTA and CDR2 FQGNSA. Trimming cost V 5 bases and J 3 bases, with 6 bases left between them. This CDR3 spans 12 amino acids. The CDR3 sequence is CASSGATDTQYF. For the CDR3, the DNA is TGTGCCAGCAGCGGGGCGACAGATACGCAGTATTTT.

The genes are TRBV7-9 and TRBJ2-3; 7 bases match TRBD2. The germline V gene has CDR1 SEHNR and CDR2 FQNEAQ (reference sequence). The V and J ends lost 1 base and 2 bases, in that order; junction bases with no gene match: 9. This CDR3 contains 17 residues. CDR3 sequence: CASSLGEGGSLTDTQYF. CDR3 nucleotides: TGTGCCAGCAGCTTAGGGGAAGGCGGGAGCCTCACAGATACGCAGTATTTT.

This clonotype is medium-sized within its sample. The chain has TRBV28 and TRBJ2-7; TRBD2 matches 7 bases. The CDR3 is made up of 18 amino acids. The V segment lost 5 bases and the J segment 3 bases; nucleotides outside the gene matches: 19. The V gene's germline CDR1 is MDHEN and CDR2 SYDVKM. The CDR3 DNA follows: TGTGCCAGCAGTCCTCCCCTTCCGAGGAGCGGGAAGCTCTACGAGCAGTACTTC. It translates to CASSPPLPRSGKLYEQYF.

This clonotype was detected ten times or more. The chain's CDR3 is CAISDLTEEQYF. The CDR3 DNA follows: TGTGCCATCAGTGACCTAACGGAAGAGCAGTACTTC. This chain uses TRBV10-3 with TRBJ2-7, with D unclear. Germline lookup yields CDR1 ENHRY and CDR2 SYGVKD. The CDR3 has 12 amino acids. Trimming shortened V by 3 bases and J by 7 bases, and 10 bases separated the two germline ends.

This clonotype was seen a few times. This chain links TRBV2 with TRBJ1-1; D may be TRBD1 (6 bases). Germline CDR1 and CDR2: SNHLY and FYNNEI. The CDR3 runs to 17 residues. The V gene lost 8 bases and the J gene lost 0 bases, with 22 bases spanning the gap. In DNA form, the CDR3 reads TGTGCCAGCGTGTTTGCTCTCCAGGGGCGGATGAACACTGAAGCTTTCTTT. Amino acid sequence: CASVFALQGRMNTEAFF.

DNA for the CDR3: TGTGCCAGCAGCGGACTAGCGGGTTACAATGAGCAGTACTTC. The encoded protein is CASSGLAGYNEQYF. The rearrangement uses TRBV12-3 or TRBV12-4 and TRBJ2-1; 11 bases fit TRBD2. The J call may be in error: the DNA end matches TRBJ2-7 better. This CDR3 comprises 14 residues.

The chain combines TRBV5-4 with TRBJ2-1, with D possibly matching TRBD2 (7 bases). The closer fit of TRBJ2-7 to the DNA end suggests the J call may be wrong. Germline V gives CDR1 SGHNT, CDR2 YYREEE (reference sequence). The CDR3 consists of 15 residues. The CDR3 DNA reads as TGTGCCAGCATCAAGAGGGAGGGGGGAGAGGACGAGCAGTACTTC. It yields the protein CASIKREGGEDEQYF.

CDR3 amino acids: CASSRTGAGETQYF. DNA of the CDR3: TGTGCCAGCAGCCGAACAGGGGCAGGAGAGACCCAGTACTTC. The chain recombines TRBV7-8 with TRBJ2-5, with 7 bases fitting TRBD1. Trimming cost V 5 bases and J 4 bases; bases outside gene matches: 7. CDR1 and CDR2 (germline): SGHVS, FQNEAQ. The CDR3 has 14 residues.

The sample holds a few counts of this clonotype. CDR3 nucleotides: TGTGCCAGCAGCCAAGGGGGGGTAAGCACAGATACGCAGTATTTT. The encoded protein is CASSQGGVSTDTQYF. V usage is TRBV7-6 and J usage is TRBJ2-3, with D tentatively TRBD2 (7 bases). With 5 bases removed from V and 0 bases from J, the gap between germline ends came to 12 bases. The CDR3 totals 15 residues. Germline lookup yields CDR1 SGHVS and CDR2 FNYEAQ.

This clonotype has at least ten counts. The V call is TRBV6-6, the J call TRBJ2-7, with 10 bases matching TRBD2. The length of the CDR3 is 15 residues. The germline V gene has CDR1 MNHNY and CDR2 SVGAGI (reference sequence). V shed 2 bases and J 7 bases; nucleotides not matched to a gene: 8. CDR3 DNA sequence: TGTGCCAGCAGTTACGGAGGACTAGCGGAAAATGAGCAGTACTTC. This gives the protein CASSYGGLAENEQYF.